The T cell receptor (beta chain) under discussion was sequenced for a study of blood T cell repertoires in COVID-19. On the study more broadly: The samples span acute and convalescent COVID-19 from the United States, Italy and Spain. T cells, B-cell-depleted T cells, or PBMCs provided the cDNA or gDNA that served as material.

With 5 bases clipped from V and 5 bases from J, the junction kept 13 bases outside the gene matches. The CDR3 is made up of 16 amino acids. The germline V gene has CDR1 SGHKS and CDR2 YYEKEE (reference sequence). Sequencing was performed with immunoSEQ multiplex PCR; in TCRdb, only in-frame clones are kept and a portion is missing. The table shows around 300,000 clones, with approximately 85% occurring only once. The chain uses TRBV5-5 and TRBJ2-1; TRBD1 matches at 7 bases. The sequence was collected from a woman aged 70-85 years with acute or convalescent COVID-19. Sequenced input: peripheral blood. The CDR3 loop reads CASRGPTGKGDNEQFF. The DNA for the CDR3 is TGTGCCAGCAGAGGCCCGACAGGGAAGGGGGACAATGAGCAGTTCTTC.